This T cell receptor (beta chain) was sequenced for a study of blood T cell repertoires in COVID-19. Background on the study: The United States, Italy and Spain were the sources of the acute and convalescent COVID-19 samples.

The CDR3 runs 14 residues. CDR1 KGHSH and CDR2 LQKENI come from the germline V gene. Notes on this clone: The junction does not match germline at one end; this may be a read error.

The repertoire was sequenced with immunoSEQ multiplex PCR; TCRdb's copy has only in-frame clones and lacks some. The sample holds 150,000 or so clones, around 86% seen once. This chain connects TRBV18 to TRBJ2-7, with D maybe TRBD1 (6 bases). The TCR originated in an elderly man with acute or convalescent COVID-19. Sequencing used peripheral blood. CDR3 residues: CASSPQVTGPRVFF. Here the CDR3 DNA reads TGTGCCAGCTCACCACAAGTAACAGGGCCTCGGGTCTTCTTC.